These 10 T cell receptor beta chains were all obtained from the same sample, sequenced in a study of cytomegalovirus exposure and HLA in healthy donors. The study ran its PCR with 60 Vbeta and 13 Jbeta primers. The assay was immunoSEQ multiplex PCR, and TCRdb's table has in-frame clones only and misses some. Of about 140,000 clones in the sample, approximately 80% were seen once. Sequencing was done on a sample of PBMCs. The source of these receptors is a man aged 50 or older in good health and CMV-seronegative.

The table lists this clone with a count of one. This sequence joins TRBV11-1 and TRBJ2-1; possibly TRBD1 for D (6 bases). The CDR3 contains 15 residues. The germline V gene encodes CDR1 SGHAT and CDR2 FQDESV (reference sequence). The germline V and J ends were trimmed by 7 bases and 5 bases, with 18 bases remaining between them. For the CDR3, the DNA is TGTGCCAGCACCCCCGAAACAGGGCCAAACAATGAGCAGTTCTTC. It specifies CASTPETGPNNEQFF.

This clone appeared once. This chain uses TRBV27 with TRBJ1-2; D remains unclear. The CDR3 is made up of 13 amino acids. V lost 2 bases to trimming and J lost 5 bases, with 9 bases between them. Germline loops: CDR1 MNHEY, CDR2 SMNVEV (reference sequence). The DNA of the CDR3 is TGTGCCAGCAGTTTAAAGCTCTCGTATGGCTACACCTTC. It translates to CASSLKLSYGYTF.

This sequence joins TRBV29-1 and TRBJ1-1; weak D call: TRBD1 (5 bases). The CDR3 is made up of 14 amino acids. Trimming took 6 bases from V and 4 from J, leaving 18 bases between them. CDR1 and CDR2 (germline): SQVTM, ANQGSEA. CDR3 bases: TGCAGCGTCTCACGGGGGACCCGGACCACTGAAGCTTTCTTT. Translating gives CSVSRGTRTTEAFF. Variable domain in full (rest from reference TRBV29-1 and TRBJ1-1): SAVISQKPSRDICQRGTSLTIQCQVDSQVTMMFWYRQQPGQSLTLIATANQGSEATYESGFVIDKFPISRPNLTFSTLTVSNMSPEDSSIYLCSVSRGTRTTEAFFGQGTRLTVV.

J is TRBJ1-2 and V is TRBV25-1, with 7 bases lining up with TRBD1. Germline V CDR1 and CDR2: MGHDK, SYGVNS. CDR3 size: 16 residues. V gave up 3 bases and J gave up 8 bases; unmatched junction bases: 15. The CDR3 region has the DNA TGTGCCAGCAGTGAGACCGGGACAGCAGCCACTCAGGGCTACACCTTC. Amino acid sequence: CASSETGTAATQGYTF.

The J gene is TRBJ1-1, the V gene TRBV5-1; 7 positions match TRBD1. Trimming removed 2 bases from V and 4 bases from J; junction bases left unmatched: 5. The CDR3 covers 14 residues. Germline CDR1 SGHRS, CDR2 YFSETQ. Here the CDR3 DNA reads TGCGCCAGCAGCTTCGATCGACAGGGCACTGAAGCTTTCTTT. Residues: CASSFDRQGTEAFF. Drawing the rest from reference TRBV5-1 and TRBJ1-1, the complete variable domain is KAGVTQTPRYLIKTRGQQVTLSCSPISGHRSVSWYQQTPGQGLQFLFEYFSETQRNKGNFPGRFSGRQFSNSRSEMNVSTLELGDSALYLCASSFDRQGTEAFFGQGTRLTVV.

This clone came up once. V and J are TRBV28 and TRBJ1-4; D possibly corresponds to TRBD1 (6 bases). CDR3 length equals 15 residues. The V gene's germline CDR1 is MDHEN and CDR2 SYDVKM. V was shortened by 5 bases and J by 8 bases, with 18 bases between the two germline ends. CDR3 residues: CASSRGGQGNEKLFF. CDR3 DNA sequence: TGTGCCAGCAGTCGGGGGGGCCAGGGCAACGAAAAACTGTTTTTT.

The chain links TRBV7-2 to TRBJ1-1; 9 bases match TRBD1. The V gene end was trimmed by 6 bases and the J gene end by 1 base; junction bases not matched to a gene: 3. CDR1 is SGHTA, CDR2 FQGNSA, per germline. CDR3 length equals 14 residues. The CDR3 reads CASRQGARNTEAFF. The CDR3 DNA reads TGTGCCAGCAGACAGGGGGCGCGGAACACTGAAGCTTTCTTT.

The rearrangement uses TRBV2 and TRBJ2-5, with D possibly being TRBD1 (6 bases). Germline values: CDR1 SNHLY, CDR2 FYNNEI. Trimming pared 7 bases from V and 1 base from J, leaving 16 bases between. The CDR3 extends over 15 amino acids. As DNA, the CDR3 is TGTGCCAGCATTCCCACGACAGGTCTCCAAGAGACCCAGTACTTC. Protein: CASIPTTGLQETQYF.

The chain joins TRBV5-1 to TRBJ2-7; D is possibly TRBD1 (6 bases). The V gene's germline CDR1 is SGHRS and CDR2 YFSETQ. The ends were cut back, 4 bases at V and 3 bases at J, with 14 bases in the middle. The CDR3 spans 14 residues. As DNA, the CDR3 is TGCGCCAGCAGCCTACAGGGCCTAGACTACGAGCAGTACTTC. It is translated as CASSLQGLDYEQYF.

V gene TRBV15 combines with J gene TRBJ1-1; unclear D gene. The CDR3 contains 11 residues. V lost 5 bases and J 3 bases, leaving 4 bases between the germline ends. CDR1 is LNHNV and CDR2 is YYDKDF in the germline V gene (reference sequence). CDR3 sequence: CATSRDTEAFF. DNA for the CDR3: TGTGCCACCAGCCGCGACACTGAAGCTTTCTTT.